This T cell receptor (beta chain) comes out of a study of monozygotic twins with inflammatory bowel disease (dated by TCRdb to between 2018 and 2020). About the full investigation: A total of roughly 28 monozygotic twin pairs were included in the full study, comprising nine German pairs (four IBD-concordant, five IBD-discordant) and 19 IBD-discordant Danish pairs. Each individual had, on average, about 151 000 unique TCRalpha sequences and 181 000 unique TCRbeta sequences available for analysis. The search for disease-associated traits relied mainly on comparing IBD patients with their genetically identical healthy co-twins within discordant pairs.

Worth noting for this clonotype: What antigen it recognizes has not been identified.

Library preparation was by 5' RACE. For each TCR library, around 4,000 ng of total RNA was used. For each sample, cDNA synthesis was carried out in eight separate reactions using SMARTScribe reverse transcriptase. During cDNA synthesis, template switching introduced unique molecular identifiers that contained a 6-nucleotide sample barcode. TCRalpha and TCRbeta cDNA was amplified in two nested PCRs of roughly 16 and 10 cycles, and bead purification was carried out after each PCR. Before amplification, the cDNA was both treated with uracil DNA-glycosylase and purified with the QIAquick PCR purification kit. The second PCR added Illumina TruSeq-compatible adapters along with sample-specific barcodes. Library quality and concentration were assessed using TapeStation and Qubit, and approximately 5 ng of each library was pooled. Pooled libraries were sequenced on an Illumina HiSeq2500 single-index Rapid Run with 2 x 100 bp reads and custom sequencing primers. The original pipeline was this. UMI-based consensus assembly with MiGEC version 1.2.6 was used to correct PCR and sequencing errors. MiXCR version 2.1.1 was used for V(D)J alignment, clonotype assembly and CDR3 extraction. To normalise gene usage, clonotype sharing and MAIT/NKT TCR abundance, the top 1000, 10 000 and 20 000 clonotypes in each sample were analysed. Diversity was computed as the inverse Simpson index with the vegan R package after downsampling to 27 000 UMIs. Paired Mann-Whitney U tests were applied to discordant twin pairs, with Benjamini-Hochberg correction for multiple testing. Following TCRdb reprocessing, every CDR3 protein sequence forms one entry, and DNA is not provided. The V and J calls shown here were made by TCRdb, not taken from the authors' results. The sample table records 330,000 or so distinct CDR3 sequences. In total, the top ten clones hold around 2% of the sample.

From each donor, a roughly 2.7 ml peripheral blood sample was collected into PAXgene tubes and kept at -80 degrees C. Total RNA was isolated from whole blood with the PAXgene blood miRNA kit on an automated QIAcube, without T cell sorting. Peripheral blood from monozygotic twin pairs who were concordant or discordant for inflammatory bowel disease underwent deep TCRalpha and TCRbeta repertoire profiling using unique molecular barcoding. Smoking habits were recorded for all twin pairs, and each individual was classified as a current, former or never smoker. Measured from the cysteine to the phenylalanine, the CDR3 is 15 residues long. No DNA has been recorded. CDR1 DFQATT and CDR2 SNEGSKA were looked up in the germline V gene (reference sequence). Broader findings and caveats from the paper: Because patients were on differing immunosuppressive treatments, the repertoires may have picked up extra background noise and inter-individual variability. TCRbeta repertoire diversity, by inverse Simpson index, was decreased in IBD patients compared with their healthy co-twins. Distinction between different T cell subtypes could not be achieved in the analysis. Compared with healthy twins, IBD patients shared fewer clonotypes with other individuals, and the difference was most pronounced in patients with signs of disease activity. No difference in repertoire similarity was observed between concordant and discordant twins, possibly owing to limited statistical power. The results gave no support for a single strong signal or clonotype linked to IBD.

The chain was built from TRBV20-1 and TRBJ2-2; TCRdb calls TRBD1, which cannot be checked without DNA. The sequence derives from a human donor with ulcerative colitis or Crohn's disease, or a healthy co-twin of an affected twin (not recorded which). Sequenced input: blood. The CDR3 in this case is CSARPQGKDTGELFF.